These T cell receptor beta chains were read from a single sample in a study of preoperative IRX-2 immunotherapy in early breast cancer. The method was immunoSEQ multiplex PCR; TCRdb's version includes in-frame clones alone and lacks a portion of them. Of 15,000 to 25,000 clones listed, 85% are singletons. Sequenced material: lymph node tissue, taken after IRX-2 immunotherapy. These receptors were collected from a human donor with breast cancer. CDR3s include the opening cysteine and the closing phenylalanine or tryptophan. D genes are given only for firm matches. Clone size is stated in some rows and not others, as once, few, many or a class when expanded.

D: -; J: TRBJ2-3; V: TRBV19; size: -; CDR3: CASSIRDTSTDTQYF; DNA: TGTGCCAGTAGTATTAGGGACACCAGCACAGATACGCAGTATTTT
D: -; J: TRBJ2-7; V: TRBV16; size: -; CDR3: CASSSEAGYEQYF; DNA: TGTGCCAGCAGCTCGGAGGCAGGGTACGAGCAGTACTTC
D: -; J: TRBJ2-7; V: TRBV14; size: -; CDR3: CASSQSFEQYF; DNA: TGTGCCAGCAGCCAATCTTTCGAGCAGTACTTC
D: -; J: TRBJ1-5; V: TRBV6-8; size: -; CDR3: CASSDRSSNQPQHF; DNA: TGTGCCAGCAGCGACAGGTCTAGCAATCAGCCCCAGCATTTT
D: -; J: TRBJ2-5; V: TRBV29-1; size: few; CDR3: CSVARSQETQYF; DNA: TGCAGCGTTGCAAGGAGCCAAGAGACCCAGTACTTC
D: TRBD1; J: TRBJ1-1; V: TRBV18; size: once; CDR3: CASSPAGTGRNTEAFF; DNA: TGTGCCAGCTCACCCGCCGGGACAGGCAGGAACACTGAAGCTTTCTTT
D: -; J: TRBJ1-2; V: TRBV30; size: -; CDR3: CAWSAGKKDGYTF; DNA: TGTGCCTGGAGTGCCGGGAAAAAGGATGGCTACACCTTC
D: -; J: TRBJ2-3; V: TRBV19; size: -; CDR3: CASSMGEEDTQYF; DNA: TGTGCCAGTAGTATGGGAGAGGAGGATACGCAGTATTTT
D: -; J: TRBJ2-1; V: TRBV19; size: -; CDR3: CASSGSRNEQFF; DNA: TGTGCCAGTAGTGGTTCGCGCAATGAGCAGTTCTTC
D: -; J: TRBJ2-2; V: TRBV15; size: -; CDR3: CATSRGHLGGELFF; DNA: TGTGCCACCAGCAGAGGACACTTAGGCGGGGAGCTGTTTTTT
D: -; J: TRBJ2-3; V: TRBV5-1; size: -; CDR3: CASSFRGGLGDTQYF; DNA: TGCGCCAGCAGCTTCAGGGGGGGACTCGGAGATACGCAGTATTTT
D: -; J: TRBJ2-6; V: TRBV23-1; size: few; CDR3: CASSPPRSSSGANVLTF; DNA: TGCGCCAGCAGCCCCCCTAGGTCCTCCTCTGGGGCCAACGTCCTGACTTTC
D: TRBD1; J: TRBJ2-7; V: TRBV6-8; size: -; CDR3: CASRPPGQGHDEQYF; DNA: TGTGCCAGCAGACCTCCGGGACAGGGTCACGACGAGCAGTACTTC
D: TRBD1; J: TRBJ2-7; V: TRBV14; size: -; CDR3: CASSRDRVDEQYF; DNA: TGTGCCAGCAGCCGGGACAGGGTGGACGAGCAGTACTTC
D: TRBD2; J: TRBJ2-7; V: TRBV11-3; size: -; CDR3: CASSYPSGGAREQYF; DNA: TGTGCCAGCAGCTACCCTAGCGGGGGGGCCCGGGAGCAGTACTTC
D: TRBD2; J: TRBJ2-3; V: TRBV5-1; size: -; CDR3: CASSLLAGGTDTQYF; DNA: TGCGCCAGCAGCTTACTAGCGGGGGGCACAGATACGCAGTATTTT
D: TRBD2; J: TRBJ2-1; V: TRBV10-3; size: -; CDR3: CAISESGGLAGKQFF; DNA: TGTGCCATCAGTGAGTCGGGGGGACTAGCGGGAAAGCAGTTCTTC
D: -; J: TRBJ2-1; V: TRBV11-1; size: once; CDR3: CASSSDSSSYNEQFF; DNA: TGTGCCAGCAGCTCGGACAGCAGCTCCTACAATGAGCAGTTCTTC
D: -; J: TRBJ1-5; V: TRBV22-1; size: once; CDR3: CATRQALNQPQHF; DNA: TGTGCCACTAGACAGGCCCTCAATCAGCCCCAGCATTTT
D: TRBD1; J: TRBJ2-7; V: TRBV30; size: once; CDR3: CAWGNYPGQSYEQYF; DNA: TGTGCCTGGGGGAATTATCCGGGACAGTCCTACGAGCAGTACTTC
D: -; J: TRBJ2-7; V: TRBV19; size: -; CDR3: CASSIPTTGGLGEQYF; DNA: TGTGCCAGTAGTATCCCTACGACCGGCGGGCTGGGGGAGCAGTACTTC
D: TRBD1; J: TRBJ1-2; V: TRBV6-8; size: -; CDR3: CAIRSDREGVYGYTF; DNA: TGTGCCATCAGGAGCGACAGGGAAGGGGTCTATGGCTACACCTTC
D: -; J: TRBJ2-1; V: TRBV1; size: -; CDR3: CASSLAGGPNNEQFF; DNA: TGCGCCAGCAGCCTAGCGGGAGGGCCTAACAATGAGCAGTTCTTC
D: -; J: TRBJ1-1; V: TRBV6-8; size: -; CDR3: CASSYGGQNTEAFF; DNA: TGTGCCAGCAGTTACGGGGGGCAAAACACTGAAGCTTTCTTT
D: -; J: TRBJ1-4; V: TRBV6-8; size: -; CDR3: CASNPLVFAAKELFF; DNA: TGTGCCAGCAACCCCCTTGTGTTCGCGGCGAAGGAACTGTTTTTT
D: -; J: TRBJ2-5; V: TRBV6-8; size: -; CDR3: CASSFLGREETQYF; DNA: TGTGCCAGCAGTTTTCTAGGCAGGGAAGAGACCCAGTACTTC
D: -; J: TRBJ2-5; V: TRBV18; size: -; CDR3: CASSPGSDQETQYF; DNA: TGTGCCAGCTCACCAGGTAGCGACCAAGAGACCCAGTACTTC
D: TRBD1; J: TRBJ1-3; V: TRBV11-3; size: -; CDR3: CASSLRGLRGNTIYF; DNA: TGTGCCAGCAGCTTAAGGGGGCTGAGAGGAAACACCATATATTTT
D: -; J: TRBJ2-1; V: TRBV19; size: -; CDR3: CASTTQLSYNEQFF; DNA: TGTGCCAGTACCACCCAACTCTCCTACAATGAGCAGTTCTTC
D: -; J: TRBJ1-4; V: TRBV18; size: -; CDR3: CATSGATNEKLFF; DNA: TGTGCCACCTCCGGGGCAACTAATGAAAAACTGTTTTTT
D: TRBD1; J: TRBJ1-1; V: TRBV11-1; size: -; CDR3: CASSFGGQLNTEAFF; DNA: TGTGCCAGCAGCTTCGGGGGACAGCTGAACACTGAAGCTTTCTTT
D: -; J: TRBJ2-2; V: TRBV19; size: -; CDR3: CASSIGGQTGELFF; DNA: TGTGCCAGTAGTATAGGCGGGCAGACCGGGGAGCTGTTTTTT
D: -; J: TRBJ2-5; V: TRBV6-8; size: -; CDR3: CASTPGGHVYQETQYF; DNA: TGTGCCAGCACCCCGGGGGGACACGTGTACCAAGAGACCCAGTACTTC
D: -; J: TRBJ1-2; V: TRBV30; size: -; CDR3: CAWSVGGKYGYTF; DNA: TGTGCCTGGAGTGTCGGGGGGAAGTACGGCTACACCTTC
D: -; J: TRBJ2-5; V: TRBV6-8; size: -; CDR3: CAISDSDCQETQYF; DNA: TGTGCCATCAGTGACTCCGACTGTCAAGAGACCCAGTACTTC
D: -; J: TRBJ1-4; V: TRBV5-1; size: -; CDR3: CASSLAAGAMGEKLFF; DNA: TGCGCCAGCAGCTTGGCGGCGGGGGCGATGGGAGAAAAACTGTTTTTT
D: -; J: TRBJ1-4; V: TRBV7-2; size: -; CDR3: CASSLAHGGSEKLFF; DNA: TGTGCCAGCAGCTTAGCGCACGGGGGCAGTGAAAAACTGTTTTTT